The rows below give T cell receptor beta chains drawn from one sample of a study of blood T cell repertoires in COVID-19. Libraries were prepared by immunoSEQ multiplex PCR; TCRdb keeps only in-frame clonotypes and omits some of them. This table has over 200,000 clones, just under 90% appearing once. The specimen sequenced was peripheral blood. These receptors originate from a man aged 25 to 40 with COVID-19, enrolled during active disease. Both conserved end residues are part of each CDR3. The order of the fields is clone size, J gene, V gene, D gene, CDR3 DNA, CDR3 protein. D genes are given only for firm matches. A row's size may be missing; if present it is once, few, many or a size class.

>NA|TRBJ2-5|TRBV27|NA
TGTGCCAGCAGTTTGGCCGGGACACATCAAGAGACCCAGTACTTC
CASSLAGTHQETQYF
>NA|TRBJ2-2|TRBV7-9|TRBD1
TGTGCCAGCCCCGAGAACAGGGGGATTAACACCGGGGAGCTGTTTTTT
CASPENRGINTGELFF
>NA|TRBJ2-1|TRBV5-6|NA
TGTGCCAGCAGCTTGGCCGCGGCGTCCAATGAGCAGTTCTTC
CASSLAAASNEQFF
>NA|TRBJ1-6|TRBV3-1/TRBV3-2|NA
TGTGCCAGCAGCCAAGGGGGCAGGAGCTCCTATAATTCACCCCTCCACTTT
CASSQGGRSSYNSPLHF
>NA|TRBJ2-3|TRBV7-2|NA
TGTGCCAGCAGCTTATTTGGCCAGTCCACAGATACGCAGTATTTT
CASSLFGQSTDTQYF
>NA|TRBJ2-7|TRBV7-2|NA
TGTGCCAGCAGCCTAAGCGGGCGATCCTCCTACGAGCAGTACTTC
CASSLSGRSSYEQYF
>NA|TRBJ2-7|TRBV29-1|NA
TGCAGCGTTGAAGGTAAAGGAGACTTCTACGAGCAGTACTTC
CSVEGKGDFYEQYF
>NA|TRBJ1-2|TRBV7-3|NA
TGTGCCAGCAGCTTAGACAATTTCTATGGCTACACCTTC
CASSLDNFYGYTF
>few|TRBJ1-4|TRBV23-1|NA
TGCGCCAGCAGTCAATGTGGACAGTGCCGGTCTAATGAAAAACTGTTTTTT
CASSQCGQCRSNEKLFF
>NA|TRBJ1-3|TRBV19|NA
TGTGCCAGTAGTGCCCCCCGGTTACGTGGAAACACCATATATTTT
CASSAPRLRGNTIYF
>NA|TRBJ2-7|TRBV28|NA
TGTGCCAGCAGTTCCTACTATGTGCCTACCTACGAGCAGTACTTC
CASSSYYVPTYEQYF
>NA|TRBJ2-1|TRBV24-1|TRBD2
TGTGCCACCAGTGGCAATCTAGCGGGAGTTTCCAATGAGCAGTTCTTC
CATSGNLAGVSNEQFF
>NA|TRBJ1-3|TRBV9|NA
TGTGCCAGCAGCCCTAGTGTATCCTCTGGAAACACCATATATTTT
CASSPSVSSGNTIYF
>NA|TRBJ2-3|TRBV7-2|TRBD2
TGTGCCAGCAGCCCAACTAGCGGGGGGGCGATAGATACGCAGTATTTT
CASSPTSGGAIDTQYF
>NA|TRBJ1-5|TRBV5-6|NA
TGTGCCAGCAGCTTGCCTCATCAGCCCCAGCATTTT
CASSLPHQPQHF
>NA|TRBJ1-3|TRBV7-6|NA
TGTGCCAGCAGCTTAGCTCCCGGCGGGGGCCTGAGCTCTGGAAACACCATATATTTT
CASSLAPGGGLSSGNTIYF